These T cell receptor beta chains were read from a single sample in a study of blood T cell repertoires in COVID-19. This table comes from immunoSEQ multiplex PCR, and its TCRdb copy is limited to in-frame clones, with some not included. The sample lists 270,000 or so clones, about nine tenths occurring once. The sample taken for sequencing was peripheral blood. The receptors here all came from a middle-aged woman who had recovered from COVID-19. CDR3s include the opening cysteine and the closing phenylalanine or tryptophan. The D gene is left open where the match is weak.

TRBV11-2	TRBD2	TRBJ2-1	TGTGCCAGCAGCTTACTGGCGGGAGGGCCACTAGAGCAGTTCTTC	CASSLLAGGPLEQFF
TRBV20-1	-	TRBJ2-5	TGCAGTGCTAGAGATAAAGAGACCCAGTACTTC	CSARDKETQYF
TRBV12-3/TRBV12-4	-	TRBJ1-2	TGTGCCAGCACGGCAGGGGTGGAATATGGCTACACCTTC	CASTAGVEYGYTF
TRBV24-1	-	TRBJ2-5	TGTGCCACCAGTGACTCGGGCAGGGGGGCAGAGACCCAGTACTTC	CATSDSGRGAETQYF
TRBV27	TRBD1	TRBJ2-3	TGTGCCAGCAGTTTATTCGGAGGACAGGGCCCCCTGGCAGATACGCAGTATTTT	CASSLFGGQGPLADTQYF
TRBV2	TRBD1	TRBJ2-5	TGTGCCAGCGGCTTTCAGGGGGCCTTTGAGACCCAGTACTTC	CASGFQGAFETQYF
TRBV28	-	TRBJ1-1	TGTGCCAGCAGTTCCCCCGATGTAGCGACTGAAGCTTTCTTT	CASSSPDVATEAFF
TRBV29-1	TRBD2	TRBJ2-1	TGCAGCTTTTCAGGGGGTAGTGGGTCTAGCGGGAGTATATGGTCCTACAATGAGCAGTTCTTC	CSFSGGSGSSGSIWSYNEQFF
TRBV3-1/TRBV3-2	-	TRBJ2-3	TGTGCCAGCAGCGCCGGGACTAGCACAGATACGCAGTATTTT	CASSAGTSTDTQYF
TRBV2	TRBD1	TRBJ2-5	TGTGCCAGCAGTGGGACAGGGCCAGAGACCCAGTACTTC	CASSGTGPETQYF
TRBV15	TRBD1	TRBJ2-5	TGTGCCACCTTAGCCGGGACAGGCCAAGAGACCCAGTACTTC	CATLAGTGQETQYF
TRBV27	-	TRBJ1-2	TGTGCCAGCAGCCCAGGGGCTCACTATGGCTACACCTTC	CASSPGAHYGYTF
TRBV5-6	-	TRBJ1-1	TGTGCCAGCAGCGGCCGGGGGGCTTGGACTGAAGCTTTCTTT	CASSGRGAWTEAFF
TRBV3-1/TRBV3-2	-	TRBJ2-5	TGTGCCAGCAGCCCTAATGCGGGCGCGGAGACCCAGTACTTC	CASSPNAGAETQYF
TRBV6-5	-	TRBJ2-2	TGTGCCAGCAGTTACGGGACAACGAACACCGGGGAGCTGTTTTTT	CASSYGTTNTGELFF
TRBV5-5	TRBD1	TRBJ1-4	TGTGCCAGCAGCCCCAAGGACAGGCTCAATGAAAAACTGTTTTTT	CASSPKDRLNEKLFF
TRBV30	-	TRBJ1-1	TGTGCCTGGCTATTACAGATGAACACTGAAGCTTTCTTT	CAWLLQMNTEAFF
TRBV7-3	TRBD2	TRBJ2-1	TGTGCCAGCAGCTTAAGCCCTAGCGGGACCTACAATGAGCAGTTCTTC	CASSLSPSGTYNEQFF
TRBV3-1/TRBV3-2	TRBD2	TRBJ2-1	TGTGCCAGCACCCCGACTAGCGGGCTGAGCTCCTACAATGAGCAGTTCTTC	CASTPTSGLSSYNEQFF
TRBV30	-	TRBJ2-3	TGTGCCTGGAGTGGGAGCACCGATACGCAGTATTTT	CAWSGSTDTQYF